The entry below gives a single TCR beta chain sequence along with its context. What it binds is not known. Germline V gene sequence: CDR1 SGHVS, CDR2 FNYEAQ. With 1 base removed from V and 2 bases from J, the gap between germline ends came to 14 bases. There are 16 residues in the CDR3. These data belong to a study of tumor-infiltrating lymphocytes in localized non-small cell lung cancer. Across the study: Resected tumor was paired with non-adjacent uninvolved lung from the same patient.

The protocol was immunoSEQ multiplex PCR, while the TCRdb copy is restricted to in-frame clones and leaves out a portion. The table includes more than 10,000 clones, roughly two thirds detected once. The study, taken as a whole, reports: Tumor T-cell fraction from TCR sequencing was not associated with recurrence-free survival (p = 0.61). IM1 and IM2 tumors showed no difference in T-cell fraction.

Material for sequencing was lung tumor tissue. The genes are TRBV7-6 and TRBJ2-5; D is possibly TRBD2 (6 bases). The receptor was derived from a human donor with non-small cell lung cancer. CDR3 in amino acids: CASSLDGEAAQETQYF. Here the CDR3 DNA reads TGTGCCAGCAGCTTAGACGGGGAGGCGGCTCAAGAGACCCAGTACTTC.